The 10 T cell receptor beta chains reported below all come from one sample, sequenced in a study of response to subunit inactivated influenza vaccine listed by TCRdb under 2018. Library prep was done by RT-PCR. TCRdb names Illumina HiSeq 2500 as the instrument used. TCRdb passed the public sequencing reads through fastp at Q25 and MiXCR, retaining productive beta sequences. Each CDR3 protein gets just one entry, which takes the most common genes and DNA from the rows behind it. This sample is represented by approximately 520,000 distinct CDR3 sequences; about 25% of them were singletons. Of the sample, 1.5% to 2% falls within the top ten clones. This specimen was CD4+ T cells sorted from PBMCs, taken approximately 5 days after vaccination. These receptors were collected from a man between 50 and 59 years old who received an inactivated influenza vaccine. Donor details come from another sample of the same person, matched by shared clones.

The rearrangement uses TRBV20-1 and TRBJ2-3, with a weak D call TRBD1 (6 bases). The CDR3 length is 15 residues. Trimming took 1 base from V and 2 from J, leaving 13 bases between them. Per the germline V gene, CDR1 is DFQATT and CDR2 is SNEGSKA (reference sequence). The CDR3 DNA is TGCAGTGCTAGAGTTGGGGGCAGCCCCACAGATACGCAGTATTTT. This gives the protein CSARVGGSPTDTQYF.

This chain joins TRBV4-2 and TRBJ1-3; D is unclear. The CDR3 is 16 residues long. Germline lookup yields CDR1 LGHNA and CDR2 YNFKEQ. Trimming stripped 0 bases from V and 0 bases from J, with 9 bases between. The CDR3 is CASSQDLANSGNTIYF. In DNA form, the CDR3 reads TGTGCCAGCAGCCAAGATTTGGCCAACTCTGGAAACACCATATATTTT.

This clonotype was observed a few times. The chain carries TRBV28 and TRBJ2-7; perhaps TRBD2 as D (6 bases). V was cut by 6 bases and J by 3 bases, with 18 bases left in between. CDR1 is MDHEN and CDR2 is SYDVKM in the germline V gene. CDR3 size: 15 residues. The CDR3 DNA follows: TGTGCCAGCAGATTCCCTAGCGCTGTAGGCTACGAGCAGTACTTC. Its translation is CASRFPSAVGYEQYF.

This clonotype was counted at least ten times. This CDR3 is CSAPGRTSGGDTQYF. The CDR3 DNA follows: TGCAGTGCCCCCGGACGGACTAGTGGGGGGGATACGCAGTATTTT. The chain has TRBV20-1 and TRBJ2-3; 7 bases match TRBD2. J lost 6 bases, V lost 6 bases, and 15 bases had no gene match. The CDR3 consists of 15 residues. Germline CDR1 DFQATT, CDR2 SNEGSKA (reference sequence).

V usage is TRBV7-9 and J usage is TRBJ2-6, with 10 positions matching TRBD1. V was pared by 3 bases and J by 4 bases, with 6 bases of the junction left unmatched. The germline V gene has CDR1 SEHNR and CDR2 FQNEAQ (reference sequence). CDR3 length: 17 amino acids. In nucleotides, the CDR3 is TGTGCCAGCAGCTTCCGGGACAGGGGTGACGGGGCCAACGTCCTGACTTTC. Amino acids: CASSFRDRGDGANVLTF.

This clonotype occurred a few times. V gene TRBV20-1 combines with J gene TRBJ2-3; TRBD2 matches 10 bases. This CDR3 has 16 amino acids. The V gene end was trimmed by 6 bases and the J gene end by 6 bases; junction bases not matched to a gene: 15. Germline CDR1 and CDR2: DFQATT and SNEGSKA (reference sequence). The CDR3 DNA sequence: TGCAGTGCAGAGGAAGCGGGGGGGTCTAAGACGGATACGCAGTATTTT. Protein product: CSAEEAGGSKTDTQYF.

The chain employs TRBV20-1 and TRBJ1-6; D is undetermined. This CDR3 comprises 11 residues. The germline gives CDR1 DFQATT, CDR2 SNEGSKA (reference sequence). Trimming pared 2 bases from V and 13 bases from J, leaving 9 bases between. This chain's CDR3 is CSARIATPLHF. CDR3 DNA: TGCAGTGCTAGAATAGCTACTCCCCTCCACTTT.

CDR3 in amino acids: CSARGDWDKTQYF. The CDR3 DNA reads as TGCAGTGCTAGAGGGGACTGGGACAAGACCCAGTACTTC. The chain combines TRBV20-1 with TRBJ2-5; D may correspond to TRBD1 or TRBD2 (6 bases each). Trimming left V 1 base short and J 6 bases short, with 12 bases between. CDR3 length equals 13 residues. Germline lookup yields CDR1 DFQATT and CDR2 SNEGSKA (reference sequence).

The sample holds a few counts of this clonotype. This chain uses TRBV12-3 or TRBV12-4 with TRBJ1-4; 10 bases map to TRBD1. Trimming took 3 bases from V and 7 from J; bases not matched to a gene: 2. The CDR3 is made up of 14 amino acids. The CDR3 nucleotides read TGTGCCAGCAGTTTTCGGGACAGGGGTGAAAAACTGTTTTTT. Its translation: CASSFRDRGEKLFF.

V is TRBV6-1 and J is TRBJ1-4; D might be TRBD1 (6 bases). V lost 5 bases and J 4 bases, leaving 17 bases between the germline ends. Germline loops: CDR1 MNHNS, CDR2 SASEGT. The CDR3 totals 16 residues. The CDR3 protein is CASSPGVGQSNEKLFF. The CDR3 bases are TGTGCCAGCAGTCCCGGGGTCGGACAGAGTAATGAAAAACTGTTTTTT.